The rows below give T cell receptor beta chains drawn from one sample of a study of cytomegalovirus exposure and HLA in healthy donors. TCRdb's copy holds only in-frame clones and misses some; the assay was immunoSEQ multiplex PCR. The repertoire includes over 95,000 clones, 70% to 80% of them detected once, and around 4.3% sits in the top ten. Input material: PBMCs. These TCRs come from a woman aged 40 to 49 in good health and CMV-seropositive. Both conserved end residues are part of each CDR3. Fields, in order: V gene, D gene, J gene, clone size, CDR3 protein. The D gene is left open where the match is weak. A clone size is listed for some rows: how often the clone was seen (once, few, many), or a class if it is expanded.

v_call: TRBV7-9; d_call: -; j_call: TRBJ2-7; clone_size: -; cdr3_aa: CASSWDIATYEQYF
v_call: TRBV7-8; d_call: -; j_call: TRBJ1-5; clone_size: -; cdr3_aa: CASSLKGGKNQPQHF
v_call: TRBV19; d_call: TRBD2; j_call: TRBJ2-3; clone_size: -; cdr3_aa: CASNLGLGVDTQYF
v_call: TRBV7-2; d_call: TRBD1; j_call: TRBJ1-2; clone_size: once; cdr3_aa: CASSPGGQNYGYTF
v_call: TRBV30; d_call: TRBD1; j_call: TRBJ2-3; clone_size: once; cdr3_aa: CAWNLQGSTDTQYF
v_call: TRBV4-2; d_call: TRBD2; j_call: TRBJ2-2; clone_size: once; cdr3_aa: CASSQVSSGATNTGELFF
v_call: TRBV14; d_call: -; j_call: TRBJ2-6; clone_size: -; cdr3_aa: CASSQGRHGGYISGANVLTF
v_call: TRBV27; d_call: TRBD1; j_call: TRBJ1-5; clone_size: -; cdr3_aa: CASRTGGTNQPQHF
v_call: TRBV4-2; d_call: TRBD1; j_call: TRBJ2-4; clone_size: -; cdr3_aa: CASSQSGTGKNIQYF
v_call: TRBV30; d_call: -; j_call: TRBJ1-2; clone_size: -; cdr3_aa: CAWSHDTGVIGYTF
v_call: TRBV7-2; d_call: -; j_call: TRBJ1-1; clone_size: few; cdr3_aa: CASSLQGTNTEAFF
v_call: TRBV7-2; d_call: TRBD2; j_call: TRBJ2-1; clone_size: -; cdr3_aa: CASSSRERGGRREQFF
v_call: TRBV21-1; d_call: -; j_call: TRBJ2-2; clone_size: -; cdr3_aa: CASSKGSSGRDTGELFF
v_call: TRBV5-6; d_call: -; j_call: TRBJ2-7; clone_size: medium-sized; cdr3_aa: CASSLVPKGGEQYF
v_call: TRBV30; d_call: TRBD1; j_call: TRBJ1-4; clone_size: -; cdr3_aa: CAGGRQGFATNEKLFF
v_call: TRBV15; d_call: -; j_call: TRBJ1-1; clone_size: few; cdr3_aa: CATSRGEFGNTEAFF
v_call: TRBV7-3; d_call: -; j_call: TRBJ2-6; clone_size: -; cdr3_aa: CASSLNPGTGANVLTF
v_call: TRBV5-8; d_call: -; j_call: TRBJ2-2; clone_size: -; cdr3_aa: CASSLPGQPTNTGELFF
v_call: TRBV2; d_call: -; j_call: TRBJ1-1; clone_size: -; cdr3_aa: CASTLKGWTTEAFF
v_call: TRBV18; d_call: -; j_call: TRBJ2-2; clone_size: few; cdr3_aa: CASSPRGAGELFF
v_call: TRBV4-1; d_call: -; j_call: TRBJ2-1; clone_size: -; cdr3_aa: CASSSALAQRDEQFF
v_call: TRBV27; d_call: -; j_call: TRBJ1-4; clone_size: -; cdr3_aa: CASPSGFQATNEKLFF
v_call: TRBV19; d_call: TRBD1; j_call: TRBJ1-2; clone_size: once; cdr3_aa: CASSPPGQLSYGYTF
v_call: TRBV9; d_call: -; j_call: TRBJ2-1; clone_size: -; cdr3_aa: CASSAIVSEQFF
v_call: TRBV28; d_call: -; j_call: TRBJ2-7; clone_size: -; cdr3_aa: CASSSKAGLYYEQYF
v_call: TRBV27; d_call: TRBD2; j_call: TRBJ2-3; clone_size: once; cdr3_aa: CASSPFSGRSTDTQYF
v_call: TRBV30; d_call: -; j_call: TRBJ2-7; clone_size: -; cdr3_aa: CALGPDGGYYEQYF
v_call: TRBV4-1; d_call: -; j_call: TRBJ2-1; clone_size: many; cdr3_aa: CASSSSPTGSYNEQFF
v_call: TRBV6-6; d_call: TRBD2; j_call: -; clone_size: -; cdr3_aa: CASRSGTGVISYEQYF
v_call: TRBV18; d_call: TRBD2; j_call: TRBJ2-3; clone_size: -; cdr3_aa: CASSPISGSSTIRTDTQYF
v_call: TRBV6-5; d_call: TRBD1; j_call: -; clone_size: -; cdr3_aa: CASSYGTGVEQYF
v_call: TRBV27; d_call: -; j_call: TRBJ1-4; clone_size: -; cdr3_aa: CASSFRRGNEKLFF
v_call: TRBV5-1; d_call: -; j_call: TRBJ2-1; clone_size: -; cdr3_aa: CASSLKGLHGQFF
v_call: TRBV6-6; d_call: -; j_call: TRBJ1-2; clone_size: -; cdr3_aa: CASSYSQDLYGYTF
v_call: TRBV7-9; d_call: -; j_call: TRBJ2-5; clone_size: -; cdr3_aa: CSSSPPGWGSGAQETQYF
v_call: TRBV11-2; d_call: TRBD1; j_call: TRBJ2-7; clone_size: -; cdr3_aa: CASSLGTGGARSYEQYF
v_call: TRBV5-5; d_call: -; j_call: TRBJ2-2; clone_size: -; cdr3_aa: CASSPGSGLGANTGELFF
v_call: TRBV18; d_call: TRBD2; j_call: TRBJ2-1; clone_size: -; cdr3_aa: CASSPRTSGGDYNEQFF
v_call: TRBV6-1; d_call: TRBD2; j_call: TRBJ2-4; clone_size: -; cdr3_aa: CASRGSGGKNIQYF
v_call: TRBV4-1; d_call: -; j_call: TRBJ1-1; clone_size: -; cdr3_aa: CASSHKTVMNTEAFF
v_call: TRBV9; d_call: -; j_call: TRBJ2-2; clone_size: -; cdr3_aa: CASSVSLLGKNTGELFF
v_call: TRBV4-2; d_call: -; j_call: TRBJ2-7; clone_size: once; cdr3_aa: CASSQDPLAPNYEQYF
v_call: TRBV1; d_call: -; j_call: TRBJ1-3; clone_size: -; cdr3_aa: CTSSHSVGSSGNTIYF
v_call: TRBV5-6; d_call: TRBD2; j_call: TRBJ2-3; clone_size: few; cdr3_aa: CASSPGGVDTQYF
v_call: TRBV15; d_call: -; j_call: TRBJ2-1; clone_size: -; cdr3_aa: CATSRGAGMYNEQFF
v_call: TRBV15; d_call: TRBD1; j_call: TRBJ1-5; clone_size: -; cdr3_aa: CATSSGTGGNQPQHF
v_call: TRBV18; d_call: TRBD2; j_call: TRBJ2-1; clone_size: -; cdr3_aa: CASSPSAGGGLAGGPFDREQFF
v_call: TRBV7-2; d_call: -; j_call: TRBJ2-7; clone_size: -; cdr3_aa: CASSLLAENSYEQYF
v_call: TRBV5-1; d_call: TRBD1; j_call: TRBJ1-3; clone_size: -; cdr3_aa: CASSLGTGEAGNTIYF
v_call: TRBV27; d_call: -; j_call: TRBJ1-2; clone_size: -; cdr3_aa: CASSLRAGNYGYTF
v_call: TRBV7-9; d_call: -; j_call: TRBJ2-3; clone_size: -; cdr3_aa: CASSLTQGRTDTQYF
v_call: TRBV27; d_call: TRBD1; j_call: TRBJ2-5; clone_size: -; cdr3_aa: CASSSPNHGTGLGGQETQYF
v_call: TRBV29-1; d_call: -; j_call: TRBJ2-2; clone_size: few; cdr3_aa: CSVWDTLTGELFF
v_call: TRBV28; d_call: TRBD1; j_call: TRBJ2-5; clone_size: few; cdr3_aa: CASSAGQEVWASGKMGETQYF
v_call: TRBV14; d_call: -; j_call: TRBJ1-3; clone_size: few; cdr3_aa: CASSQRVFGNTIYF
v_call: TRBV6-1; d_call: -; j_call: TRBJ1-2; clone_size: few; cdr3_aa: CASSESGATPGYTF
v_call: TRBV7-2; d_call: -; j_call: TRBJ2-2; clone_size: -; cdr3_aa: CASSHATAGSTGELFF
v_call: TRBV12-5; d_call: TRBD1; j_call: TRBJ2-6; clone_size: -; cdr3_aa: CASGLGRDRGLSSGANVLTF
v_call: TRBV4-1; d_call: -; j_call: TRBJ1-5; clone_size: few; cdr3_aa: CASSQGPARQNQPQHF
v_call: TRBV5-6; d_call: -; j_call: TRBJ2-6; clone_size: -; cdr3_aa: CASSLTGVANVLTF